This passage covers 19 T cell receptor beta chains from one sample sequenced in a study of sequential checkpoint blockade in melanoma. Described treatment: randomized to nivolumab then ipilimumab (arm A) or the reverse (arm B). Using immunoSEQ multiplex PCR, the repertoire was profiled, and TCRdb retains in-frame clones only, with some absent. The repertoire holds 20,000 or so clones, approximately 73% seen once, with about a fifth in the top ten. Sequenced material: CD8+ T cells sorted from blood (inferred from file names), taken from a patient given nivolumab and ipilimumab in sequence. The receptors shown here come from a human donor with melanoma.

J is TRBJ2-7 and V is TRBV5-1, with a weak D call TRBD1 (6 bases). Germline CDR1 SGHRS, CDR2 YFSETQ. The CDR3 is 15 residues long. V lost 4 bases, J lost 5 bases, and 19 bases lay in between. This CDR3 reads CASSLTGLARDEQYF. DNA for the CDR3: TGCGCCAGCAGCCTGACAGGCCTTGCTCGGGACGAGCAGTACTTC.

The gene calls are TRBV28 and TRBJ1-5, with 9 bases aligning to TRBD1. The CDR3 is made up of 18 amino acids. Trimming at V came to 5 bases and at J to 0 bases, leaving 11 bases not matched to a gene. Germline assignment: CDR1 MDHEN and CDR2 SYDVKM. The CDR3: CASSPRDRAWGSNQPQHF. The CDR3 DNA reads TGTGCCAGCAGTCCTAGGGACAGGGCCTGGGGTAGCAATCAGCCCCAGCATTTT.

This clone has more than one count but fewer than ten. The chain employs TRBV4-3 and TRBJ2-7, with TRBD2 identical over 11 bases. The germline V gene has CDR1 LGHNA and CDR2 YSLEER. With 0 bases clipped from V and 5 bases from J, the junction kept 9 bases outside the gene matches. This CDR3 region has 17 residues. The CDR3 loop is CASSQDGTSGSSDEQYF. The CDR3 DNA reads TGCGCCAGCAGCCAAGATGGAACTAGCGGGAGTAGCGACGAGCAGTACTTC.

The chain uses TRBV10-2 and TRBJ2-2; 9 bases are a match to TRBD2. CDR3 size: 18 residues. CDR1 is WSHSY, CDR2 SAAADI, per germline. Trimming at V came to 0 bases and at J to 1 base, leaving 6 bases not matched to a gene. DNA of the CDR3: TGCGCCAGCAGTGAGTCTACTAGCGGGCGACTGAACACCGGGGAGCTGTTTTTT. Amino acids: CASSESTSGRLNTGELFF.

This clone was picked up a small number of times. V and J are TRBV2 and TRBJ2-1; TRBD2 might be the D (6 bases). Germline-derived CDR1 and CDR2 are SNHLY and FYNNEI. The CDR3 has 11 residues. Trimming removed 9 bases at V and 12 bases at J, with 15 bases between. This chain's CDR3 is CASYISRGQFF. The CDR3 bases are TGTGCCAGTTACATCTCGCGGGGGCAGTTCTTC. The whole variable domain, filled in from reference TRBV2 and TRBJ2-1, reads EPEVTQTPSHQVTQMGQEVILRCVPISNHLYFYWYRQILGQKVEFLVSFYNNEISEKSEIFDDQFSVERPDGSNFTLKIRSTKLEDSAMYFCASYISRGQFFGPGTRLTVL.

The chain couples TRBV5-4 to TRBJ1-2, with TRBD1 matching 8 bases. With 3 bases clipped from V and 8 bases from J, the junction kept 9 bases outside the gene matches. The germline CDR1 and CDR2 sequences are SGHNT and YYREEE (reference sequence). The CDR3 contains 14 residues. CDR3 sequence: CASSSALGTGGYTF. CDR3 nucleotide sequence: TGTGCCAGCAGCTCCGCTCTGGGGACAGGAGGCTACACCTTC.

The rearrangement joins TRBV19 to TRBJ2-1, with TRBD1 matching 9 bases. There are 12 residues in the CDR3. Trimming cost V 5 bases and J 16 bases; bases outside gene matches: 9. Germline assignment: CDR1 LNHDA and CDR2 SQIVND (reference sequence). The DNA for the CDR3 is TGTGCCAGTAGTGATGGGACAGGGAAGTGTTTCTTC. Its protein is CASSDGTGKCFF.

This chain connects TRBV7-5 to TRBJ2-7; the D segment call TRBD1 is taken from the table without a DNA check. TRBV7-5 is a pseudogene locus. This CDR3 comprises 14 residues. CDR3 nucleotide sequence: TGTGCCAGCAGCCCGACAGGGGAGCTATACGAGCAGTACTTC. It is translated as CASSPTGELYEQYF.

This clone was picked up a small number of times. The chain couples TRBV21-1 to TRBJ2-7; TRBD1 is taken as the D call from the table, unchecked against the DNA. TRBV21-1 is tagged as a pseudogene. The CDR3 runs 15 residues. CDR3: CASSKGRDRVGEQYF. DNA for the CDR3: TGTGCCAGCAGCAAAGGAAGGGACAGGGTAGGCGAGCAGTACTTC.

This clone was recorded a few times. The chain couples TRBV19 to TRBJ1-5, with TRBD1 identical over 7 bases. This CDR3 is built from 15 residues. Germline V gene sequence: CDR1 LNHDA, CDR2 SQIVND (reference sequence). Germline trimming cut 3 bases from V and 0 bases from J; bases unmatched to any gene: 2. CDR3 nucleotides: TGTGCCAGTAGTATGACAGGGAATAGCAATCAGCCCCAGCATTTT. Translated: CASSMTGNSNQPQHF.

The chain combines TRBV7-6 with TRBJ2-7, with D perhaps TRBD2 (5 bases). V was clipped by 5 bases and J by 4 bases, with 12 bases between them. Germline V lookup: CDR1 SGHVS, CDR2 FNYEAQ. This CDR3 contains 13 residues. CDR3: CASSADGEYEQYF. The DNA of the CDR3 is TGTGCCAGCAGCGCAGACGGGGAGTACGAGCAGTACTTC.

The CDR3 nucleotides are TGTGCCAGCAGTTTCGTACAGGGGGCTTATTCGAACACTGAAGCTTTCTTT. Amino acid sequence: CASSFVQGAYSNTEAFF. The genes are TRBV27 and TRBJ1-1; 9 positions agree with TRBD1. This CDR3 is built from 17 residues. Germline loops: CDR1 MNHEY, CDR2 SMNVEV (reference sequence). V lost 3 bases and J lost 1; bases outside the gene matches: 9.

The V gene is TRBV5-1, the J gene TRBJ1-2; D gene unclear. Germline loops: CDR1 SGHRS, CDR2 YFSETQ. Trimming shortened V by 0 bases and J by 8 bases, and 8 bases separated the two germline ends. The CDR3 is made up of 12 amino acids. DNA for the CDR3: TGCGCCAGCAGCTTGGGCAGTTCCGGCTACACCTTC. It specifies CASSLGSSGYTF.

CDR3: CASTHSSSYNEQFF. DNA of the CDR3: TGTGCCAGCACCCACAGTAGCTCCTACAATGAGCAGTTCTTC. This chain links TRBV13 with TRBJ2-1; D gene uncertain. The CDR3 sequence is 14 residues long. Between the trimmed V and J ends, which lost 7 bases and 0 bases, there was a span of 10 bases. The V gene's germline CDR1 is PRHDT and CDR2 FYEKMQ (reference sequence).

The V gene is TRBV5-4, the J gene TRBJ2-7, with D possibly matching TRBD2 (7 bases). V gave up 4 bases and J gave up 7 bases, with 24 bases separating them. Germline V CDR1 and CDR2: SGHNT, YYREEE (reference sequence). The CDR3 totals 16 residues. In DNA form, the CDR3 reads TGTGCCAGCAGCCAAGACGAAGGGGGAGGGGGTCGTGAGCAGTACTTC. This translates into CASSQDEGGGGREQYF.

The V gene is TRBV15, the J gene TRBJ1-1; 7 bases line up with TRBD1. Germline assignment: CDR1 LNHNV and CDR2 YYDKDF (reference sequence). Trimming at V came to 3 bases and at J to 6 bases, leaving 4 bases not matched to a gene. The CDR3 has 13 amino acids. The CDR3 spells CATSRGDSAEAFF. The CDR3 DNA is TGTGCCACCAGCAGGGGGGACAGTGCTGAAGCTTTCTTT.

This chain links TRBV2 with TRBJ1-5, with D possibly matching TRBD1 (6 bases). Germline V gives CDR1 SNHLY, CDR2 FYNNEI. V gave up 3 bases and J gave up 3 bases, with 12 bases separating them. The CDR3 has 15 residues. CDR3 DNA: TGTGCCAGCAGTGAGCGCAGGGGTGTCAATCAGCCCCAGCATTTT. Its translation is CASSERRGVNQPQHF.

This clone appeared once. V and J are TRBV7-9 and TRBJ2-6, with no clear D. Germline lookup yields CDR1 SEHNR and CDR2 FQNEAQ (reference sequence). This CDR3 has 14 residues. The V end lost 7 bases, the J end lost 0 bases, and 7 bases lay between the germline ends. CDR3 region: CASTYDSGANVLTF. DNA of the CDR3: TGTGCCAGCACCTATGACTCTGGGGCCAACGTCCTGACTTTC.

The chain combines TRBV4-1 with TRBJ2-7; 13 nucleotides align to TRBD2. V shed 3 bases and J 7 bases; nucleotides not matched to a gene: 6. The CDR3 loop spans 15 amino acids. The germline CDR1 and CDR2 sequences are MGHRA and YSYEKL. The CDR3 spells CASSHRTSGSGEQYF. In nucleotides, the CDR3 is TGCGCCAGCAGCCACCGGACTAGCGGGAGTGGGGAGCAGTACTTC.